The text below deals with one TCR beta chain. The data are from a study of control samples from healthy donors and cancer patients. Germline assignment: CDR1 LGHNA and CDR2 YSLEER. Deletions cut 1 base from V and 6 bases from J, with 12 bases between. This CDR3 spans 15 amino acids. TCRdb's table, derived via immunoSEQ multiplex PCR, lists solely in-frame clones and lacks some. The data show roughly 100,000 clones, almost 90% seen once. The sequenced sample was blood. The rearrangement links TRBV4-3 to TRBJ2-2; TRBD1 or TRBD2 may be the D gene (5 bases each). The receptor comes from a man aged 25-40 years in good health. CDR3 sequence reads: CASSQVRGPAGELFF. DNA of the CDR3: TGCGCCAGCAGCCAAGTAAGGGGACCCGCCGGGGAGCTGTTTTTT.